The 6 T cell receptor beta chains reported below all come from one sample, sequenced in a study of T cells in Graves' hyperthyroidism and ophthalmopathy. RNA transcripts gave rise to amplified TCR beta CDR3 regions. The primer set for the first-round RT-PCR of the TCR CDR3 was HTBI. From the multiplex PCR reads, TCRdb called clonotypes with MiXCR, one entry per CDR3 protein. The table lists 700,000 to 850,000 distinct CDR3 sequences, 35% of them singletons, with around 29% in the top ten. The sequenced material came from blood. These TCRs come from a woman in her 40s with Graves' hyperthyroidism.

This clonotype was counted between two and nine times. This rearrangement joins TRBV7-3 to TRBJ2-3; 12 bases match TRBD2. From germline, CDR1 is SGHTA and CDR2 FQGTGA. There are 14 residues in the CDR3. The ends lost 6 bases at V and 3 bases at J; junction bases unmatched: 1. CDR3 in DNA: TGTGCCAGCAGTGGACTAGCGGGAACAGATACGCAGTATTTT. It is translated as CASSGLAGTDTQYF.

The genes are TRBV7-9 and TRBJ2-2; 11 bases are a match to TRBD2. Germline V gives CDR1 SEHNR, CDR2 FQNEAQ (reference sequence). V trimming: 6 bases; J trimming: 5 bases; junction bases outside the gene matches: 11. The CDR3 has 17 amino acids. This chain's CDR3 is CASSQHSGRAGTGELFF. The CDR3 DNA reads as TGTGCCAGCAGTCAACATAGCGGGAGGGCCGGAACCGGGGAGCTGTTTTTT.

In this sample, this clonotype turned up many times. The chain recombines TRBV5-4 with TRBJ2-7, with D perhaps matching TRBD2 (5 bases). Germline CDR1 SGHNT, CDR2 YYREEE (reference sequence). The CDR3 extends over 14 amino acids. The V gene lost 2 bases and the J gene lost 2 bases, with 11 bases spanning the gap. Here the CDR3 DNA reads TGTGCCAGCAGCTTTAGCGTCGTCGCCTACGAGCAGTACTTC. Encoded protein: CASSFSVVAYEQYF.

This rearrangement joins TRBV7-9 to TRBJ1-3; D possibly corresponds to TRBD1 (5 bases). The V gene's germline CDR1 is SEHNR and CDR2 FQNEAQ (reference sequence). The V gene lost 5 bases and the J gene lost 3 bases, with 17 bases spanning the gap. This CDR3 is built from 16 residues. The CDR3 region has the DNA TGTGCCAGCAGCGGGGGGTCTTTCGGAGGTGGAAACACCATATATTTT. Its translation is CASSGGSFGGGNTIYF.

The chain has TRBV7-2 and TRBJ2-7; 7 bases are a match to TRBD1. V dropped 5 bases and J dropped 3; count of bases not matched to a gene: 7. Germline CDR1 reads SGHTA; CDR2 reads FQGNSA. This CDR3 has 14 residues. The CDR3 protein is CASSVVWDSYEQYF. In DNA form, the CDR3 reads TGTGCCAGCAGCGTCGTTTGGGACAGCTACGAGCAGTACTTC.

This clonotype was seen at least ten times. The gene calls are TRBV29-1 and TRBJ1-1; D not resolved. Germline V gene sequence: CDR1 SQVTM, CDR2 ANQGSEA. The length of the CDR3 is 10 residues. V lost 6 bases, J lost 1 base, and 3 bases lay in between. This chain's CDR3 is CSVRNTEAFF. The DNA of the CDR3 is TGCAGCGTAAGGAACACTGAAGCTTTCTTT.